The clone carrying this T cell receptor beta chain came up once. In the original analysis: Cell counts per sample came from amplifying reference gene primers. Profiled with immunoSEQ multiplex PCR; TCRdb holds only in-frame clones, not every one. That table supplies the V and J calls and clone size; D and trimming were determined from the DNA. The sample shows approximately 150,000 clones, around 87% of them seen only once. These data are taken from a study of blood T cell repertoires in COVID-19. The V and J ends lost 6 bases and 5 bases, in that order; junction bases with no gene match: 6. The CDR3 has 13 residues. Germline CDR1 SQVTM, CDR2 ANQGSEA.

The receptor's source is a man between 18 and 35 years old with COVID-19, enrolled during active disease. The chain has TRBV29-1 and TRBJ2-7; 11 nucleotides align to TRBD2. The sequencing sample was made of peripheral blood. The CDR3 reads CSVLGTSGNEQYF. CDR3 coding DNA: TGCAGCGTCCTTGGGACTAGCGGTAACGAGCAGTACTTC.